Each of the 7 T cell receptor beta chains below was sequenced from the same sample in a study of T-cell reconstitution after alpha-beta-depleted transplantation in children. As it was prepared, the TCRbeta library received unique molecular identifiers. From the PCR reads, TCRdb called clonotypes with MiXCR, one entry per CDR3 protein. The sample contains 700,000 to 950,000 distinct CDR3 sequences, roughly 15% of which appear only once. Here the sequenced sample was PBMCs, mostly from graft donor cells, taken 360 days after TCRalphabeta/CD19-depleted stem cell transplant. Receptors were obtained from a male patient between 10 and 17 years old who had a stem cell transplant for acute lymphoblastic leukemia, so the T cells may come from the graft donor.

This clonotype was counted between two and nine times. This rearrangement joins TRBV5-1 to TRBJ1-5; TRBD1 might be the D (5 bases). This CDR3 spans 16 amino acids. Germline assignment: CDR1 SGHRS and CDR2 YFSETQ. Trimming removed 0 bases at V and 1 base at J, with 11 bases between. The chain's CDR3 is CASSLGVGDSNQPQHF. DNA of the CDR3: TGCGCCAGCAGCTTGGGAGTCGGGGACAGCAATCAGCCCCAGCATTTT.

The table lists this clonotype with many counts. The CDR3 DNA is TGTGCCAGCAGGACTATTGATACGCAGTATTTT. This translates into CASRTIDTQYF. The chain has TRBV6-6 and TRBJ2-3; weak D call: TRBD2 (5 bases). This CDR3 spans 11 amino acids. Germline assignment: CDR1 MNHNY and CDR2 SVGAGI (reference sequence). V was shortened by 6 bases and J by 6 bases, with 7 bases between the two germline ends.

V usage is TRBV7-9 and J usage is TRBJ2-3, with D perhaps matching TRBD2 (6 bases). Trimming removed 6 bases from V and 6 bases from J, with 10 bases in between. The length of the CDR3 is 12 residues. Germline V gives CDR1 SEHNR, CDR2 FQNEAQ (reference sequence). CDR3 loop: CASRWDFDTQYF. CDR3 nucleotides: TGTGCCAGCAGGTGGGACTTCGATACGCAGTATTTT.

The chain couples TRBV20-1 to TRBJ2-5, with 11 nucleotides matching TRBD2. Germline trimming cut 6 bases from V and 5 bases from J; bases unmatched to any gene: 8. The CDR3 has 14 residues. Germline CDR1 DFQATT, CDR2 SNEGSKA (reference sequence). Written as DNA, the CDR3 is TGCAGTGCCACTAGCGGGAGCCGACGGGAGACCCAGTACTTC. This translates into CSATSGSRRETQYF.

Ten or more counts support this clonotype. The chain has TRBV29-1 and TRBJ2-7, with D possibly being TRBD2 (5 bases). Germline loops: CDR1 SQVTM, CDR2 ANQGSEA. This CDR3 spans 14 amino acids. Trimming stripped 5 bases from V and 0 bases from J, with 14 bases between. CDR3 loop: CSVKPLGGSYEQYF. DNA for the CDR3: TGCAGCGTTAAACCCCTCGGAGGCTCCTACGAGCAGTACTTC.

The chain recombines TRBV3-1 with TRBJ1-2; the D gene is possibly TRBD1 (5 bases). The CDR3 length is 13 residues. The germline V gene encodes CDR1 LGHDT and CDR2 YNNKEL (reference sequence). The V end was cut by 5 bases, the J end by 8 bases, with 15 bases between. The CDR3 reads CASSFTGRAGYTF. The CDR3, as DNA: TGTGCCAGCAGCTTTACAGGTAGGGCCGGCTACACCTTC.

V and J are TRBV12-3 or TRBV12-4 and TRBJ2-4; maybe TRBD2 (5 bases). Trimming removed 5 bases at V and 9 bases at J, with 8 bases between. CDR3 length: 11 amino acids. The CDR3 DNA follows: TGTGCCAGCAGTACCGCGGGCATTCAGTACTTC. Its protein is CASSTAGIQYF.